These T cell receptor beta chains were read from a single sample in a study of shared clonotypes between healthy human individuals. The repertoire was sequenced with immunoSEQ multiplex PCR; TCRdb's copy has only in-frame clones and lacks some. The sample yields about 2 million clones, roughly 94% seen once. The source material was naive CD8+ T cells sorted from blood. The receptors shown here come from a man between 18 and 35 years old in good health. Each CDR3 is given with its conserved first and last residue. D genes are given only for firm matches. Clone size is not always given. Where it is, it says once, few, many or a class for expanded clones.

>TRBV5-8|NA|TRBJ1-1|NA
CASSLGGAAFF
TGTGCCAGCAGCTTGGGAGGTGCAGCTTTCTTT
>TRBV2|NA|TRBJ2-1|TRBD1
CASIGLATGDEQFF
TGTGCCAGCATTGGGCTAGCGACAGGGGATGAGCAGTTCTTC
>TRBV27|once|TRBJ2-7|NA
CASSPGTYNVYEQYF
TGTGCCAGCAGTCCGGGGACTTACAACGTTTACGAGCAGTACTTC
>TRBV10-2|NA|TRBJ2-5|TRBD2
CASSDGGGAGETQYF
TGCGCCAGCAGTGATGGCGGGGGTGCGGGAGAGACCCAGTACTTC
>TRBV19|NA|TRBJ2-1|TRBD2
CASSKVGGPGNEQFF
TGTGCCAGTAGTAAGGTGGGAGGGCCGGGCAATGAGCAGTTCTTC
>TRBV5-5|once|TRBJ2-6|NA
CASSSTALPGANVLTF
TGTGCCAGCAGCTCGACAGCCCTCCCTGGGGCCAACGTCCTGACTTTC
>TRBV5-1|NA|TRBJ2-7|NA
CASSLAGVYEQYF
TGCGCCAGCAGCTTGGCGGGGGTTTACGAGCAGTACTTC
>TRBV11-2|NA|TRBJ2-5|NA
CASSLGAGGHQETQYF
TGTGCCAGCAGCTTAGGGGCCGGGGGGCACCAAGAGACCCAGTACTTC
>TRBV6-1|NA|TRBJ1-1|NA
CASATDTEAFF
TGTGCCAGCGCTACGGACACTGAAGCTTTCTTT
>TRBV6-5|once|TRBJ1-1|TRBD1
CASSVGQGVTEAFF
TGTGCCAGCAGCGTGGGACAGGGAGTCACTGAAGCTTTCTTT
>TRBV2|NA|TRBJ2-3|NA
CASSRPTSTDTQYF
TGTGCCAGCAGCCGTCCCACCTCCACAGATACGCAGTATTTT
>TRBV10-1|once|TRBJ2-7|TRBD1
CASSDPRPGQGAHEQYF
TGCGCCAGCAGTGACCCTAGGCCGGGACAGGGAGCCCACGAGCAGTACTTC
>TRBV11-2|once|TRBJ2-3|NA
CASSPNGLAGDTQYF
TGTGCCAGCAGCCCAAACGGGCTAGCTGGAGATACGCAGTATTTT
>TRBV2|NA|TRBJ2-7|NA
CASSGAGEQYF
TGTGCCAGCAGTGGAGCGGGCGAGCAGTACTTC
>TRBV28|NA|TRBJ2-2|TRBD1
CASSRTGTTGELFF
TGTGCCAGCAGTCGGACAGGGACCACCGGGGAGCTGTTTTTT
>TRBV11-2|NA|TRBJ2-5|TRBD2
CASSSLTSGGETQYF
TGTGCCAGCAGCTCCCTGACTAGCGGGGGTGAGACCCAGTACTTC
>TRBV28|NA|TRBJ2-7|NA
CASSLYSGSYEQYF
TGTGCCAGCAGTTTGTATTCAGGATCCTACGAGCAGTACTTC
>TRBV7-6|once|TRBJ2-7|NA
CASSLKAETYEQYF
TGTGCCAGCAGCTTAAAGGCTGAGACCTACGAGCAGTACTTC
>TRBV25-1|NA|TRBJ2-1|NA
CASIGDNEQFF
TGTGCCAGCATCGGGGACAATGAGCAGTTCTTC
>TRBV4-1|NA|TRBJ2-5|NA
CASSPPGRGVETQYF
TGCGCCAGCAGCCCCCCCGGAAGGGGGGTAGAGACCCAGTACTTC
>TRBV10-3|NA|TRBJ2-3|TRBD1
CAISESAGTGYTDTQYF
TGTGCCATCAGTGAGTCGGCCGGGACAGGCTACACAGATACGCAGTATTTT
>TRBV7-9|NA|TRBJ1-5|NA
CASSLGAGNSNQPQHF
TGTGCCAGCAGCTTAGGTGCAGGGAATAGCAATCAGCCCCAGCATTTT
>TRBV30|NA|TRBJ1-2|TRBD1
CAWREWTGDAYGYTF
TGTGCCTGGAGAGAATGGACAGGGGATGCCTATGGCTACACCTTC
>TRBV30|NA|TRBJ1-3|NA
CAWSAKVGGNTIYF
TGTGCCTGGAGCGCAAAAGTGGGTGGAAACACCATATATTTT
>TRBV4-3|NA|TRBJ2-2|NA
CASSQEPIGRMNTGELFF
TGCGCCAGCAGCCAAGAACCAATTGGACGGATGAACACCGGGGAGCTGTTTTTT
>TRBV27|NA|TRBJ2-7|NA
CASSLSKGTNSYEQYF
TGTGCCAGCAGTTTATCGAAGGGCACGAACTCCTACGAGCAGTACTTC
>TRBV6-5|NA|TRBJ2-3|TRBD1
CASSYSPGGTDTQYF
TGTGCCAGCAGTTACTCTCCAGGGGGTACAGATACGCAGTATTTT
>TRBV2|NA|TRBJ1-4|NA
CASRYRDATNEKLFF
TGTGCCAGCAGATACAGGGATGCAACTAATGAAAAACTGTTTTTT
>TRBV18|few|TRBJ1-1|NA
CASSPSGQMNTEAFF
TGTGCCAGCTCACCGTCAGGACAGATGAACACTGAAGCTTTCTTT
>TRBV28|NA|TRBJ1-6|TRBD1
CASRGQSSNSPLHF
TGTGCCAGCAGGGGACAGTCGTCCAATTCACCCCTCCACTTT